This T cell receptor beta chain was profiled in a study of T cells in Graves' hyperthyroidism and ophthalmopathy. Amplification yielded TCR beta CDR3 regions, with RNA transcripts as the source. The HTBI primer set served for first-round RT-PCR of the TCR CDR3. TCRdb reanalysed the multiplex PCR reads using MiXCR and keeps one entry per CDR3 protein. Among around 340,000 distinct CDR3 sequences listed, 15% to 20% were seen once. This clonotype was counted ten times or more. Recently diagnosed hyperthyroidism of less than 2 months' duration affected patients aged 18 to 65. Diagnostic assessment was based on clinical symptoms, serum thyroxine and TRAb, thyroid ultrasound and orbital computed tomography. PBMCs were sourced from over 8.5 ml fresh peripheral blood. CDR1 is PRHDT and CDR2 is FYEKMQ in the germline V gene (reference sequence). This CDR3 spans 16 amino acids. The junction had 13 bases not matched to a gene; V was cut back by 5 bases and J by 4 bases.

V usage is TRBV13 and J usage is TRBJ2-7; 8 bases line up with TRBD2. The material sequenced was blood. This clonotype originated in a woman between 45 and 65 years old with Graves' hyperthyroidism. This chain's CDR3 is CASSPRGGTYAYEQYF. Written as DNA, the CDR3 is TGTGCCAGCAGCCCTCGGGGGGGAACCTACGCGTACGAGCAGTACTTC. Full variable domain (rest looked up from reference TRBV13 and TRBJ2-7): AAGVIQSPRHLIKEKRETATLKCYPIPRHDTVYWYQQGPGQDPQFLISFYEKMQSDKGSIPDRFSAQQFSDYHSELNMSSLELGDSALYFCASSPRGGTYAYEQYFGPGTRLTVT.